The 20 T cell receptor beta chains given below trace back to one sample, sequenced in a study of post-analysis software for immune sequencing data. Findings of the study overall: Controls showed lower frequencies than patients for 4 or 5 TRBV segments, and TRBV5-6, TRBV5-1 and TRBV20-1 were among these.

These receptors' antigens are unknown. Prepared libraries of TCR beta cDNA carried unique molecular identifiers. Each CDR3 protein is one row after TCRdb ran MiXCR on the PCR reads. The sample shows over 300,000 distinct CDR3 sequences, roughly 30% of them seen only once. The sequenced material came from blood. These receptors were taken from a girl between 5 and 17 years old with multiple sclerosis.

This clonotype came up a few times. V and J are TRBV11-1 and TRBJ1-6; 7 positions agree with TRBD1. Germline CDR1 SGHAT, CDR2 FQDESV (reference sequence). With 4 bases clipped from V and 9 bases from J, the junction kept 9 bases outside the gene matches. The CDR3 is 15 amino acids. The CDR3 DNA is TGTGCCAGCAGCTGGAACCGGGACAGTGGTTCACCCCTCCACTTT. Protein: CASSWNRDSGSPLHF.

This clonotype has a handful of counts. This sequence joins TRBV20-1 and TRBJ2-1; 7 bases line up with TRBD2. Germline V gene sequence: CDR1 DFQATT, CDR2 SNEGSKA (reference sequence). The CDR3 runs to 15 residues. V lost 0 bases, J lost 5 bases, and 7 bases stayed unmatched. The CDR3 is CSARDPAGVNNEQFF. The CDR3, as DNA: TGCAGTGCTAGAGATCCTGCGGGGGTCAACAATGAGCAGTTCTTC.

This clonotype has ten or more counts. This rearrangement joins TRBV13 to TRBJ2-7; maybe TRBD1 (6 bases). V lost 5 bases, J lost 2 bases, and 22 bases lay in between. CDR3 length: 17 residues. Germline V lookup: CDR1 PRHDT, CDR2 FYEKMQ (reference sequence). DNA for the CDR3: TGTGCCAGCAGCGACCTGTCAGGGGCGGACTCCCCCTACGAGCAGTACTTC. This codes for CASSDLSGADSPYEQYF.

This clonotype was seen only a few times. The CDR3 sequence: CASSLSGGTSYNEQFF. The DNA of the CDR3 is TGTGCCAGCAGCTTAAGCGGCGGGACCTCCTACAATGAGCAGTTCTTC. The chain is built from TRBV7-9 and TRBJ2-1, with a possible D match to TRBD2 (6 bases). This CDR3 contains 16 residues. Trimming took off 2 bases at V and 0 bases at J, with 11 bases between the two ends. Germline-derived CDR1 and CDR2 are SEHNR and FQNEAQ (reference sequence).

This clonotype showed up just a few times. The chain joins TRBV27 to TRBJ1-2; no clear D. The CDR3 covers 14 residues. V lost 0 bases to trimming and J lost 2 bases, with 7 bases between them. Germline loops: CDR1 MNHEY, CDR2 SMNVEV (reference sequence). The CDR3, as DNA: TGTGCCAGCAGTTTATCTACACCAAACTATGGCTACACCTTC. Translating gives CASSLSTPNYGYTF.

This clonotype occurred a few times. The genes are TRBV29-1 and TRBJ1-2; D possibly corresponds to TRBD1 (6 bases). Germline lookup yields CDR1 SQVTM and CDR2 ANQGSEA. The CDR3 is 14 residues long. The V end lost 6 bases, the J end lost 4 bases, and 18 bases lay between the germline ends. CDR3 in DNA: TGCAGCGTCGCTGAACAGGGCCTGGGCTATGGCTACACCTTC. Translation: CSVAEQGLGYGYTF.

This clonotype was seen once. The chain has TRBV20-1 and TRBJ2-5; 7 bases line up with TRBD1. The J call may be in error: the DNA end matches TRBJ2-7 better. CDR1 and CDR2 from the germline V gene are DFQATT and SNEGSKA (reference sequence). The CDR3 runs to 14 residues. The CDR3 loop reads CSARDPGQNYEQYF. The CDR3 nucleotides are TGCAGTGCTAGAGATCCGGGACAGAACTACGAGCAGTACTTC.

This clonotype was detected a few times. V and J are TRBV5-1 and TRBJ2-1, with TRBD1 identical over 8 bases. CDR3 length: 15 residues. Germline V gene sequence: CDR1 SGHRS, CDR2 YFSETQ. Trimming removed 2 bases from V and 7 bases from J; junction bases left unmatched: 8. Here the CDR3 DNA reads TGCGCCAGCAGCTTATCCCCAGGGGGCGAGAATGAGCAGTTCTTC. It specifies CASSLSPGGENEQFF.

This clonotype was seen a few times. The rearrangement links TRBV29-1 to TRBJ2-1, with D perhaps matching TRBD1 (6 bases). CDR3 length: 14 residues. Germline CDR1 SQVTM, CDR2 ANQGSEA. V lost 7 bases and J 6 bases, leaving 19 bases between the germline ends. The CDR3: CSAVGGLGSNEQFF. As DNA, the CDR3 is TGCAGCGCCGTTGGGGGCTTGGGTTCCAATGAGCAGTTCTTC.

This clonotype was counted a few times. The rearrangement uses TRBV6-5 and TRBJ1-2; 9 nucleotides line up with TRBD1. The CDR3 extends over 13 amino acids. V dropped 8 bases and J dropped 7; count of bases not matched to a gene: 8. Germline V lookup: CDR1 MNHEY, CDR2 SVGAGI. The CDR3 here is CASRDRVGVGYTF. As DNA, the CDR3 is TGTGCCAGCCGGGACAGGGTTGGAGTTGGCTACACCTTC.

This clonotype is a singleton in its sample. The chain employs TRBV5-1 and TRBJ1-4; D is unclear. Germline CDR1 SGHRS, CDR2 YFSETQ. The germline V and J ends were trimmed by 0 bases and 0 bases, with 9 bases remaining between them. The CDR3 extends over 16 amino acids. CDR3 region: CASSLGSGTTNEKLFF. The CDR3 DNA reads as TGCGCCAGCAGCTTGGGGTCGGGCACAACTAATGAAAAACTGTTTTTT.

The V call is TRBV12-5, the J call TRBJ2-3; 7 nucleotides align to TRBD2. The CDR3 has 14 residues. Germline CDR1 is LGHNT and CDR2 is FRNRAP. V trimming: 2 bases; J trimming: 10 bases; junction bases outside the gene matches: 9. CDR3 sequence: CASGLTTFGGAQYF. The DNA of the CDR3 is TGTGCTAGTGGTTTGACTACGTTTGGGGGGGCGCAGTATTTT.

This clonotype was counted only a few times. The chain has TRBV4-3 and TRBJ2-4, with a tentative D call TRBD1 (5 bases). The CDR3 is 17 amino acids. Trimming took 3 bases from V and 0 from J, leaving 15 bases between them. Germline lookup yields CDR1 LGHNA and CDR2 YSLEER. The CDR3 reads CASSQGADSLAKNIQYF. The CDR3, as DNA: TGCGCCAGCAGCCAGGGCGCCGACAGTCTAGCCAAAAACATTCAGTACTTC.

The chain recombines TRBV4-2 with TRBJ1-4; TRBD1 aligns across 7 bases. The CDR3 totals 15 residues. V shed 1 base and J 8 bases; nucleotides not matched to a gene: 7. CDR1 and CDR2 from the germline V gene are LGHNA and YNFKEQ. DNA of the CDR3: TGTGCCAGCAGCCAAGGACAGGGTGTAGGAGAAAAACTGTTTTTT. Amino acids: CASSQGQGVGEKLFF.

Details on this clonotype: This could be a read error, since a much larger clone is one nucleotide away. The chain combines TRBV4-1 with TRBJ1-1, with 8 bases that match TRBD1. The germline V gene has CDR1 MGHRA and CDR2 YSYEKL. This CDR3 contains 16 residues. The CDR3 region is CAGSQGSGGQNTEAFF. CDR3 bases: TGCGCCGGCAGCCAAGGATCAGGGGGCCAGAACACTGAAGCTTTCTTT.

The chain employs TRBV27 and TRBJ2-2, with 9 bases identical to TRBD1. The J segment lost 7 bases and the V segment lost 5 bases, leaving 11 bases of the junction unmatched. Germline V gives CDR1 MNHEY, CDR2 SMNVEV (reference sequence). The CDR3 runs 16 residues. CDR3 amino acids: CASSIGTGYGGGELFF. The CDR3 DNA reads TGTGCCAGCAGTATAGGGACAGGGTATGGAGGCGGGGAGCTGTTTTTT.

The sample holds a few counts of this clonotype. The rearrangement uses TRBV7-9 and TRBJ2-3, with D maybe TRBD2 (6 bases). The CDR3 consists of 19 residues. The germline V gene encodes CDR1 SEHNR and CDR2 FQNEAQ (reference sequence). The V end lost 4 bases, the J end lost 0 bases, and 23 bases lay between the germline ends. The CDR3 DNA follows: TGTGCCAGCAGCTGGGTAGCGGACGTGTCACAGACTAGCACAGATACGCAGTATTTT. This encodes CASSWVADVSQTSTDTQYF.

Worth noting for this clonotype: A clone one base away is much larger, so this may be a read error. V usage is TRBV6-1 and J usage is TRBJ1-2; no clear D gene. Germline CDR1 MNHNS, CDR2 SASEGT. The CDR3 extends over 13 amino acids. The CDR3 DNA reads as TGTGCCGGCAGATTGGCCGAGGGCTATGGCTACACCTTC. It translates to CAGRLAEGYGYTF.

This clonotype was observed a handful of times. This rearrangement joins TRBV29-1 to TRBJ1-2, with D uncertain. The CDR3 loop spans 14 amino acids. Trimming removed 4 bases at V and 1 base at J, with 13 bases between. In germline, CDR1 is SQVTM, CDR2 ANQGSEA. The CDR3 is CSVAAPGVNYGYTF. As DNA, the CDR3 is TGCAGCGTTGCAGCCCCCGGGGTTAACTATGGCTACACCTTC.

In its sample, this clonotype was seen a few times. The rearrangement uses TRBV10-1 and TRBJ2-3; TRBD2 agrees at 10 bases. CDR1 is WNHNN, CDR2 SYGVQD, per germline (reference sequence). V gave up 1 base and J gave up 6 bases; unmatched junction bases: 4. The CDR3 runs 15 residues. The CDR3 sequence: CASSELAGGRDTQYF. Here the CDR3 DNA reads TGCGCCAGCAGTGAGTTAGCGGGGGGTAGGGATACGCAGTATTTT.